This T cell receptor beta chain was captured in a study of cytomegalovirus exposure and HLA in healthy donors. Findings and limits, study-wide: CMV antigen specificity was confirmed in vitro for a few CMV-associated chains. TCR association rates varied by HLA locus in a later analysis, with DRB1 highest and HLA-C lowest.

Turning to this clone: The antigen is unknown.

Germline V gives CDR1 SQVTM, CDR2 ANQGSEA. Trimming left V 4 bases short and J 7 bases short, with 7 bases between. CDR3 size: 10 residues. The PCR made use of 60 Vbeta and 13 Jbeta primers. The table came from immunoSEQ multiplex PCR; TCRdb's copy has only in-frame clones and leaves some out. The table records about 150,000 clones, roughly 73% of them present only once. This TCR derives from a woman aged 18-29 years in good health and CMV-seronegative. The sequenced material came from PBMCs. The chain recombines TRBV29-1 with TRBJ1-1; D not resolved. The CDR3 region is CSVGEVEAFF. The CDR3 DNA reads as TGCAGCGTTGGGGAGGTTGAAGCTTTCTTT.